The 19 T cell receptor beta chains in this list originate from one sample, sequenced in a study of blood T cell repertoires in COVID-19 (dated by TCRdb to 2018 to 2021). The method behind the library was the immunoSEQ multiplex PCR assay. TCRdb stores this immuneACCESS table with in-frame sequences only. Part of the clones is absent; in the studies checked, under half of the shortfall reflects unresolved V genes, and no reason is known for the rest. Across this sample there are approximately 200,000 clones, with 90% seen only once. About 1.3% of the sample comes from the top ten. Sequencing was carried out using PBMCs or T cells enriched from blood (not recorded which). The receptors derive from a man younger than 45 who had recovered from COVID-19.

J is TRBJ2-1 and V is TRBV2; 11 bases align to TRBD2. After removal of 0 bases from V and 12 bases from J, the junction contained 19 bases not matched to a gene. CDR1 and CDR2 (germline): SNHLY, FYNNEI. This CDR3 contains 19 residues. In DNA, the CDR3 is TGTGCCAGCAGTGAAGCTCGGCTAGCGGGAGGATATGTCCAAATCGGGCAGTTCTTC. This encodes CASSEARLAGGYVQIGQFF.

The rearrangement joins TRBV7-2 to TRBJ1-2, with TRBD1 matching 12 bases. V lost 1 base to trimming and J lost 4 bases; unmatched junction nucleotides: 4. Germline V lookup: CDR1 SGHTA, CDR2 FQGNSA. CDR3 length equals 16 residues. This chain's CDR3 is CASSLEGQGASYGYTF. The CDR3, as DNA: TGTGCCAGCAGCTTAGAGGGACAGGGGGCAAGCTATGGCTACACCTTC.

Written as DNA, the CDR3 is TGTGCCAGCCGAGCGGGAGGGCCTTTCGGGGAGCTGTTTTTT. Protein product: CASRAGGPFGELFF. The chain couples TRBV7-2 to TRBJ2-2; 10 positions match TRBD2. Germline V lookup: CDR1 SGHTA, CDR2 FQGNSA. This CDR3 has 14 amino acids. V lost 8 bases to trimming and J lost 7 bases; unmatched junction nucleotides: 7.

The chain uses TRBV18 and TRBJ2-4, with a weak D call TRBD1 (5 bases). V was pared by 3 bases and J by 8 bases, with 17 bases between. This CDR3 spans 15 amino acids. Per germline, CDR1 KGHSH and CDR2 LQKENI. CDR3 amino acids: CASSPLQAGQDIQYF. The CDR3 nucleotides are TGTGCCAGCTCACCTCTACAGGCCGGTCAAGACATTCAGTACTTC. Combining the CDR3 with reference TRBV18 and TRBJ2-4 gives the whole variable domain NAGVMQNPRHLVRRRGQEARLRCSPMKGHSHVYWYRQLPEEGLKFMVYLQKENIIDESGMPKERFSAEFPKEGPSILRIQQVVRGDSAAYFCASSPLQAGQDIQYFGAGTRLSVL.

The genes are TRBV7-9 and TRBJ2-1, with TRBD2 matching over 11 bases. The CDR3 spans 17 residues. The junction had 6 bases not matched to a gene; V was cut back by 1 base and J by 4 bases. Germline assignment: CDR1 SEHNR and CDR2 FQNEAQ (reference sequence). Written as DNA, the CDR3 is TGTGCCAGCAGCTTAGGGTCACTAGCGGGGGAATACAATGAGCAGTTCTTC. Translated: CASSLGSLAGEYNEQFF.

V usage is TRBV7-9 and J usage is TRBJ2-7, with 14 bases lining up with TRBD2. V shed 5 bases and J 6 bases; nucleotides not matched to a gene: 6. The CDR3 runs to 15 residues. Germline-derived CDR1 and CDR2 are SEHNR and FQNEAQ (reference sequence). The CDR3 bases are TGTGCCAGCAGCAGACTAGCGGGAGGGCAGGGCGAGCAGTACTTC. It codes for CASSRLAGGQGEQYF.

This chain uses TRBV7-8 with TRBJ1-1, with 7 bases that match TRBD1. V trimming: 1 base; J trimming: 3 bases; junction bases outside the gene matches: 5. Looked up from germline, CDR1 is SGHVS and CDR2 is FQNEAQ. The CDR3 covers 15 residues. The CDR3, as DNA: TGTGCCAGCAGCTTAGGTGGCAGGGGGGACACTGAAGCTTTCTTT. Encoded protein: CASSLGGRGDTEAFF. Full variable domain (rest looked up from reference TRBV7-8 and TRBJ1-1): GAGVSQSPRYKVAKRGQDVALRCDPISGHVSLFWYQQALGQGPEFLTYFQNEAQLDKSGLPSDRFFAERPEGSVSTLKIQRTQQEDSAVYLCASSLGGRGDTEAFFGQGTRLTVV.

The chain uses TRBV4-1 and TRBJ1-3; 10 bases fit TRBD1. Losses at the gene ends were 6 bases for V and 5 bases for J; bases not matched to a gene: 4. The CDR3 extends over 14 amino acids. The germline CDR1 and CDR2 sequences are MGHRA and YSYEKL. The CDR3 spells CASRQTGGRNTIYF. CDR3 sequence (DNA): TGCGCCAGCAGGCAGACAGGGGGCAGAAACACCATATATTTT.

This chain joins TRBV20-1 and TRBJ2-7; D may be TRBD1 (6 bases). Looked up from germline, CDR1 is DFQATT and CDR2 is SNEGSKA (reference sequence). CDR3 length: 11 amino acids. The ends were cut back, 6 bases at V and 6 bases at J, with 12 bases in the middle. The CDR3 loop is CSADGRGEQYF. DNA for the CDR3: TGCAGTGCGGATGGCAGGGGCGAGCAGTACTTC.

This chain joins TRBV7-9 and TRBJ2-3; TRBD2 might be the D (6 bases). CDR1 is SEHNR and CDR2 is FQNEAQ in the germline V gene (reference sequence). The CDR3 covers 18 residues. The V gene lost 4 bases and the J gene lost 3 bases, with 23 bases spanning the gap. CDR3 nucleotides: TGTGCCAGCAGCTCAACACACTTGAGGACGGGGGAGACAGATACGCAGTATTTT. Translated, it gives CASSSTHLRTGETDTQYF.

This chain joins TRBV3-1 (or the pseudogene TRBV3-2) and TRBJ1-4; 7 bases align to TRBD1. J lost 2 bases, V lost 2 bases, and 2 bases had no gene match. The CDR3 runs to 15 residues. Germline-derived CDR1 and CDR2 are LGHDT and YNNKEL (reference sequence). DNA for the CDR3: TGTGCCAGCAGCCAAATGACAGGGACTAATGAAAAACTGTTTTTT. Amino acids: CASSQMTGTNEKLFF.

The chain links TRBV6-5 to TRBJ1-5; 9 bases align to TRBD1. This CDR3 contains 15 residues. Germline V gene lookup returns CDR1 MNHEY and CDR2 SVGAGI. Trimming cost V 6 bases and J 4 bases; bases outside gene matches: 7. The CDR3 DNA reads TGTGCCAGCAGACCCTTTGGACAGGGGAATCAGCCCCAGCATTTT. Translated: CASRPFGQGNQPQHF.

Of note for this clone: One end of the junction varies from germline; a read error may be responsible. The chain has TRBV2 and TRBJ1-2, with 7 bases that match TRBD1. Germline V gene sequence: CDR1 SNHLY, CDR2 FYNNEI. CDR3 length: 15 residues. The CDR3 protein is CASTESTDRVYGYTF. The CDR3 DNA sequence: TGTGCCAGCACTGAATCGACTGACAGGGTCTATGGCTACACCTTC.

The rearrangement links TRBV5-4 to TRBJ2-7; D may be TRBD1 (5 bases). CDR1 is SGHNT and CDR2 is YYREEE in the germline V gene (reference sequence). The CDR3 runs 15 residues. V was shortened by 0 bases and J by 7 bases, with 17 bases between the two germline ends. CDR3 bases: TGTGCCAGCAGCTTGGTAGACAGTCCTTTTCAAGAGCAGTACTTC. The encoded protein is CASSLVDSPFQEQYF.

The V and J genes are TRBV9 and TRBJ1-4; no clear D gene. This CDR3 comprises 16 residues. V was clipped by 0 bases and J by 5 bases, with 14 bases between them. Per germline, CDR1 SGDLS and CDR2 YYNGEE. The CDR3 reads CASSVGRAGLNEKLFF. CDR3 DNA: TGTGCCAGCAGCGTAGGGAGGGCGGGTCTCAATGAAAAACTGTTTTTT.

This rearrangement joins TRBV4-1 to TRBJ2-1; a weak D match, TRBD2 (6 bases). The germline V and J ends were trimmed by 0 bases and 10 bases, with 10 bases remaining between them. The CDR3 totals 13 residues. Germline values: CDR1 MGHRA, CDR2 YSYEKL. Here the CDR3 DNA reads TGCGCCAGCAGCCAAGATAGCGGCTTAGAGCAGTTCTTC. As protein: CASSQDSGLEQFF.

J is TRBJ1-2 and V is TRBV2; D is ambiguous. The CDR3 runs 14 residues. V was clipped by 8 bases and J by 3 bases, with 16 bases between them. In germline, CDR1 is SNHLY, CDR2 FYNNEI. In nucleotides, the CDR3 is TGTGCCAGCTCGGACTTCAGTGGGGACTATGGCTACACCTTC. Its translation: CASSDFSGDYGYTF.

The rearrangement uses TRBV4-3 and TRBJ2-7; 8 bases are shared with TRBD1. Germline V gene sequence: CDR1 LGHNA, CDR2 YSLEER. The ends lost 0 bases at V and 3 bases at J; junction bases unmatched: 13. The CDR3 runs 18 residues. In DNA, the CDR3 is TGCGCCAGCAGCCAAGATTGGGGTAGGACAGGGAAGATCTACGAGCAGTACTTC. It yields the protein CASSQDWGRTGKIYEQYF.

The rearrangement joins TRBV3-1 (or the pseudogene TRBV3-2) to TRBJ1-1; 8 bases agree with TRBD1. V shed 1 base, J shed 1 base, and the junction held 11 bases outside the gene matches. Germline V gives CDR1 LGHDT, CDR2 YNNKEL (reference sequence). This CDR3 comprises 18 residues. The CDR3 is CASSQGGWPGQENTEAFF. The CDR3 coding sequence is TGTGCCAGCAGCCAAGGGGGTTGGCCGGGACAGGAGAACACTGAAGCTTTCTTT.